The sequence of this T cell receptor beta chain was determined in a study of cytotoxic CD8 clonotypes in ibrutinib-treated CLL. Study observations and caveats: Higher circulating CD8+ T-cell counts strongly accompanied higher baseline clonality, above age-matched healthy donors.

On this clone: The antigen remains unidentified.

Here immunoSEQ multiplex PCR was the method, and the copy in TCRdb shows in-frame clones only, minus some. Here the sample spans about 74,000 clones, 75% to 85% being singletons. This CDR3 is 15 amino acids long. Trimming shortened V by 2 bases and J by 6 bases, and 15 bases separated the two germline ends. The rearrangement links TRBV23-1 to TRBJ2-3; the D gene is possibly TRBD2 (6 bases). TRBV23-1 counts as an open reading frame of uncertain function. The TCR was taken from a human donor with chronic lymphocytic leukemia. The sample here was PBMCs, taken at disease progression, from a patient treated with ibrutinib. The CDR3 region is CASSQLLADLDTQYF. In DNA, the CDR3 is TGCGCCAGCAGTCAACTGTTAGCGGACCTCGATACGCAGTATTTT.